The 26 T cell receptor beta chains below all came from one sample that was sequenced in a study of cytomegalovirus exposure and HLA in healthy donors. 60 Vbeta and 13 Jbeta primers were used in PCR. Using immunoSEQ multiplex PCR, the repertoire was profiled, and TCRdb retains in-frame clones only, with some absent. The sample lists about 120,000 clones, over 8.5% seen once, with around 6% in the top ten. The sequenced material came from PBMCs. These receptors were obtained from a woman in her forties in good health and CMV-seropositive.

This clone was observed a single time. The chain has TRBV18 and TRBJ1-1; D may be TRBD1 (6 bases). The CDR3 has 15 residues. Trimming stripped 5 bases from V and 0 bases from J, with 13 bases between. Germline V gene lookup returns CDR1 KGHSH and CDR2 LQKENI. CDR3 sequence (DNA): TGTGCCAGCTCAACAGCAGGGGTCATGAACACTGAAGCTTTCTTT. As protein: CASSTAGVMNTEAFF.

The DNA for the CDR3 is TGTGCCAGCAGCGTAGCAGGACAGGGGGCTGGGAATGAGCAGTTCTTC. As protein: CASSVAGQGAGNEQFF. V is TRBV9 and J is TRBJ2-1, with 11 positions matching TRBD1. This CDR3 has 16 residues. Trimming cost V 0 bases and J 7 bases; bases outside gene matches: 6. Per germline, CDR1 SGDLS and CDR2 YYNGEE.

There are a few counts of this clone. The chain links TRBV14 to TRBJ1-1; 8 nucleotides line up with TRBD1. The germline V gene has CDR1 SGHDN and CDR2 FVKESK. The CDR3 extends over 16 amino acids. The V and J ends lost 4 bases and 3 bases, in that order; junction bases with no gene match: 10. In DNA, the CDR3 is TGTGCCAGCAGCCGAAGACAGGGGCGGTTGTACACTGAAGCTTTCTTT. Translated, it gives CASSRRQGRLYTEAFF.

A few counts support this clone. V and J are TRBV30 and TRBJ1-6; TRBD1 agrees at 9 bases. Germline V lookup: CDR1 GTSNPN, CDR2 SVGIG (reference sequence). The CDR3 loop spans 15 amino acids. The trim removed 4 bases at V and 4 bases at J, leaving 5 bases unmatched. The CDR3 nucleotides read TGTGCCTGGAAGGGGACAGGGAGGTATAATTCACCCCTCCACTTT. It codes for CAWKGTGRYNSPLHF.

The chain joins TRBV6-5 to TRBJ1-1, with D tentatively TRBD1 (6 bases). The CDR3 is 14 residues long. Germline V lookup: CDR1 MNHEY, CDR2 SVGAGI. Trimming left V 5 bases short and J 2 bases short, with 12 bases between. CDR3 protein: CASSPAGDNTEAFF. DNA for the CDR3: TGTGCCAGCAGTCCGGCAGGGGACAACACTGAAGCTTTCTTT.

This clone has just a few counts. This chain connects TRBV6-6 to TRBJ2-3, with D possibly being TRBD1 (5 bases). This CDR3 is built from 16 residues. V was cut by 5 bases and J by 0 bases, with 15 bases left in between. The V gene's germline CDR1 is MNHNY and CDR2 SVGAGI (reference sequence). The CDR3: CASSRSRAPSTDTQYF. CDR3 bases: TGTGCCAGCAGTCGAAGCAGGGCTCCTAGCACAGATACGCAGTATTTT.

There are a few counts of this clone. The genes are TRBV2 and TRBJ1-1; 7 bases match TRBD1. The CDR3 has 14 residues. J was trimmed by 3 bases and V by 5 bases; bases with no gene match: 6. CDR1 and CDR2 from the germline V gene are SNHLY and FYNNEI. CDR3 in amino acids: CASSRRQGDTEAFF. As DNA, the CDR3 is TGTGCCAGCAGTAGACGACAGGGCGACACTGAAGCTTTCTTT.

The chain employs TRBV4-2 and TRBJ1-2, with 9 nucleotides matching TRBD1. The CDR3 length is 15 residues. J lost 5 bases, V lost 4 bases, and 8 bases had no gene match. Germline-derived CDR1 and CDR2 are LGHNA and YNFKEQ. DNA of the CDR3: TGTGCCAGCAGCCCTCCGGGACAGGGTCGGTATGGCTACACCTTC. Translation gives CASSPPGQGRYGYTF.

On this clone itself: Germline and junction disagree at one end, which may indicate a read error. The same CDR3 arises from other DNA sequences in this sample as well. The chain uses TRBV14 and TRBJ1-1, with D uncertain. Per the germline V gene, CDR1 is SGHDN and CDR2 is FVKESK. This CDR3 region has 14 residues. The CDR3 nucleotides read TGTGCTAGCAGCCAAGTACCAGGGAACACTGAAGCTTTCTTT. Protein sequence: CASSQVPGNTEAFF.

As regards this clone: The CDR3 end shows no conserved phenylalanine or tryptophan, and so a read error is likely. The genes are TRBV5-6 and TRBJ1-1, with 8 bases lining up with TRBD1. The CDR3 is 16 residues long. Germline assignment: CDR1 SGHDT and CDR2 YYEEEE. The CDR3 DNA follows: TGTGACAGCAACCCGGACAGGGTGGGCCTCCGATCTGAAGCTTTCTTG. Protein: CDSNPDRVGLRSEAFL.

The chain uses TRBV6-4 and TRBJ1-5; no clear D gene. The CDR3 runs 14 residues. CDR1 is MRHNA and CDR2 is SNTAGT in the germline V gene. V was shortened by 7 bases and J by 6 bases, with 16 bases between the two germline ends. Written as DNA, the CDR3 is TGTGCCAGCATCCCTCCGGGAGAAGGTCAGCCCCAGCATTTT. Its protein product is CASIPPGEGQPQHF.

This clone has more than one count but fewer than ten. The chain joins TRBV5-1 to TRBJ2-3, with 7 bases aligning to TRBD1. This CDR3 contains 15 residues. Trimming at V came to 2 bases and at J to 6 bases, leaving 9 bases not matched to a gene. From germline, CDR1 is SGHRS and CDR2 YFSETQ. The CDR3: CASSLTGAVGDTQYF. Written as DNA, the CDR3 is TGCGCCAGCAGCTTAACAGGGGCCGTGGGGGATACGCAGTATTTT.

As concerns this clone: The sample has other DNA sequences that encode this CDR3 too. The V and J genes are TRBV18 and TRBJ1-2, with TRBD1 matching over 9 bases. The CDR3 runs to 14 residues. The V gene end was trimmed by 3 bases and the J gene end by 3 bases; junction bases not matched to a gene: 2. Germline V CDR1 and CDR2: KGHSH, LQKENI. The DNA for the CDR3 is TGTGCCAGCTCACCGGGACAGGGCGACTATGGCTACACCTTC. This gives the protein CASSPGQGDYGYTF.

This clone was detected a few times. The chain employs TRBV7-6 and TRBJ2-1; D is possibly TRBD1 (5 bases). V lost 0 bases, J lost 6 bases, and 6 bases lay in between. CDR3 length: 13 residues. CDR1 and CDR2 from the germline V gene are SGHVS and FNYEAQ. Written as DNA, the CDR3 is TGTGCCAGCAGCTTAGCGACAGCCAATGAGCAGTTCTTC. Amino acid sequence: CASSLATANEQFF.

V usage is TRBV5-4 and J usage is TRBJ1-2; TRBD1 might be the D (5 bases). The CDR3 loop spans 18 amino acids. Trimming cost V 0 bases and J 4 bases, with 22 bases left between them. Germline V lookup: CDR1 SGHNT, CDR2 YYREEE (reference sequence). The CDR3: CASSLGLGDFTNSYGYTF. CDR3 sequence (DNA): TGTGCCAGCAGCTTGGGGTTAGGGGACTTTACTAACTCCTATGGCTACACCTTC. Looking up the rest from reference TRBV5-4 and TRBJ1-2 gives the full variable domain: ETGVTQSPTHLIKTRGQQVTLRCSSQSGHNTVSWYQQALGQGPQFIFQYYREEENGRGNFPPRFSGLQFPNYSSELNVNALELDDSALYLCASSLGLGDFTNSYGYTFGSGTRLTVV.

J is TRBJ2-7 and V is TRBV11-2; D is ambiguous. V was clipped by 4 bases and J by 3 bases, with 10 bases between them. From germline, CDR1 is SGHAT and CDR2 FQNNGV. CDR3 length: 13 amino acids. For the CDR3, the DNA is TGTGCCAGCAGCTCCATCATTGTCTACGAGCAGTACTTC. This encodes CASSSIIVYEQYF.

This clone showed up just a few times. J is TRBJ2-3 and V is TRBV7-8; 13 nucleotides line up with TRBD2. CDR1 and CDR2 from the germline V gene are SGHVS and FQNEAQ. CDR3 length equals 17 residues. V shed 5 bases and J 5 bases; nucleotides not matched to a gene: 10. The CDR3 region has the DNA TGTGCCAGCAGCCCACAAGGACTAGCGGGGGAGGGAGATACGCAGTATTTT. Translating it yields CASSPQGLAGEGDTQYF.

This sequence joins TRBV5-4 and TRBJ2-3, with D tentatively TRBD2 (5 bases). Germline V gene lookup returns CDR1 SGHNT and CDR2 YYREEE (reference sequence). Trimming removed 0 bases from V and 5 bases from J, with 10 bases in between. The CDR3 has 14 amino acids. Here the CDR3 reads CASSLVAGQDTQYF. In nucleotides, the CDR3 is TGTGCCAGCAGCTTGGTTGCGGGCCAAGATACGCAGTATTTT.

The chain has TRBV10-3 and TRBJ2-7, with D perhaps matching TRBD2 (7 bases). Germline V gene lookup returns CDR1 ENHRY and CDR2 SYGVKD. Deletions cut 9 bases from V and 3 bases from J, with 15 bases between. This CDR3 contains 13 residues. CDR3 sequence reads: CAMGGTSDYEQYF. Here the CDR3 DNA reads TGTGCCATGGGGGGGACATCCGACTACGAGCAGTACTTC.

This clone occurred a few times. The V and J genes are TRBV2 and TRBJ2-2; tentative D call: TRBD1 (5 bases). CDR1 and CDR2 from the germline V gene are SNHLY and FYNNEI. The CDR3 is made up of 13 amino acids. Trimming stripped 10 bases from V and 1 base from J, with 10 bases between. CDR3 region: CANTQGNTGELFF. DNA of the CDR3: TGTGCCAACACCCAGGGGAACACCGGGGAGCTGTTTTTT.

This clone was seen a handful of times. The chain links TRBV9 to TRBJ2-2; TRBD1 aligns across 7 bases. Germline V gene lookup returns CDR1 SGDLS and CDR2 YYNGEE. The CDR3 contains 14 residues. V gave up 4 bases and J gave up 4 bases; unmatched junction bases: 4. In nucleotides, the CDR3 is TGTGCCAGCAGCAGACAGGGTGTCACCGGGGAGCTGTTTTTT. It encodes CASSRQGVTGELFF.

This sequence joins TRBV4-2 and TRBJ2-7; 13 nucleotides match TRBD2. Germline CDR1 and CDR2: LGHNA and YNFKEQ. J lost 0 bases, V lost 6 bases, and 8 bases had no gene match. The CDR3 is made up of 17 amino acids. The CDR3 sequence: CASSKGTSGASSYEQYF. CDR3 nucleotide sequence: TGTGCCAGCAGTAAAGGGACTAGCGGGGCAAGCTCCTACGAGCAGTACTTC.

This clone was seen a handful of times. This CDR3 reads CASSPRQGLSSGEQYF. In DNA form, the CDR3 reads TGTGCCAGCTCACCAAGACAGGGACTCTCGTCAGGCGAGCAGTACTTC. The J gene is TRBJ2-7, the V gene TRBV18, with a tentative D call TRBD1 (7 bases). The CDR3 has 16 residues. V was clipped by 2 bases and J by 6 bases, with 20 bases between them. Per the germline V gene, CDR1 is KGHSH and CDR2 is LQKENI.

This chain connects TRBV28 to TRBJ2-1; 10 bases agree with TRBD2. CDR1 is MDHEN and CDR2 is SYDVKM in the germline V gene. CDR3 length: 15 amino acids. Trimming took 3 bases from V and 7 from J; bases not matched to a gene: 6. This chain's CDR3 is CASSFTGLASNEQFF. In DNA, the CDR3 is TGTGCCAGCAGTTTTACGGGACTAGCGTCGAATGAGCAGTTCTTC.

The chain links TRBV28 to TRBJ1-5; D uncertain. From germline, CDR1 is MDHEN and CDR2 SYDVKM. Between the trimmed V and J ends, which lost 3 bases and 2 bases, there was a span of 17 bases. The CDR3 has 17 amino acids. CDR3 residues: CASSLASGMWGNQPQHF. The CDR3, as DNA: TGTGCCAGCAGTTTGGCGTCGGGGATGTGGGGCAATCAGCCCCAGCATTTT.

In this sample, this clone turned up a few times. This chain uses TRBV6-1 with TRBJ1-1; possibly TRBD1 for D (6 bases). CDR3 length: 14 amino acids. Germline CDR1 is MNHNS and CDR2 is SASEGT. Trimming took 7 bases from V and 4 from J, leaving 16 bases between them. The CDR3 DNA sequence: TGTGCCAGCAAACTAACAGGGAGCGGCACTGAAGCTTTCTTT. This encodes CASKLTGSGTEAFF.